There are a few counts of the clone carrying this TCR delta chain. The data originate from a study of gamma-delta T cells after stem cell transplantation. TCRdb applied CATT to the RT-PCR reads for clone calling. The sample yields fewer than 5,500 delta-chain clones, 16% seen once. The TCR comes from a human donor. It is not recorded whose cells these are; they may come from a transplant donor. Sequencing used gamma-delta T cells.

This CDR3 is CALGLPFPPNKLIF. CDR3 nucleotides: TGTGCTCTTGGGCTACCGTTTCCGCCAAATAAACTCATCTTT. The rearrangement joins TRDV1 to TRDJ1, with D unresolved. This CDR3 has 14 amino acids. CDR1 and CDR2 (germline): TSWWSYY, QGS. Trimming shortened V by 5 bases and J by 6 bases, and 16 bases separated the two germline ends.